The clone carrying this T cell receptor beta chain was seen a few times. Its cognate antigen is unknown. This sample was taken from a study of response to subunit inactivated influenza vaccine. Study-wide results and limits: Few additional T cells are recruited per seasonal influenza vaccination, authors suggested.

The V end was cut by 1 base, the J end by 3 bases, with 9 bases between. The CDR3 totals 15 residues. Per germline, CDR1 LNHNV and CDR2 YYDKDF (reference sequence). One entry per CDR3 protein results from TCRdb running MiXCR on the RT-PCR reads. The profile shows some 520,000 distinct CDR3 sequences, more than 15% of them singletons. The receptor comes from a man between 50 and 69 years old who received an inactivated influenza vaccine. This rearrangement joins TRBV15 to TRBJ2-2; D might be TRBD2 (6 bases). Here the sequenced sample was CD4+ T cells sorted from PBMCs, taken less than 25 months after vaccination. CDR3 nucleotide sequence: TGTGCCACCAGCAGAGGGGCGGGGTACACCGGGGAGCTGTTTTTT. This gives the protein CATSRGAGYTGELFF.